Below, one TCR beta chain is given with its context. There is no known antigen for this receptor. No base quality information exists; no much larger clone differs at one position. The cysteine opens and the phenylalanine closes a CDR3 of 11 amino acids. Here the CDR3 DNA is all that survives: 33 bases in frame from base 1. The CDR1 and CDR2 encoded by the germline V gene (reference sequence) are SEHNR and FQNEAQ. The germline ends are 9 bases apart after V is trimmed by 1 base and J by 14 bases. This sample's treatment or condition label indicates: allogeneic hematopoietic cell transplantation with graft depleted of TCRalphabeta T cells and CD19 B cells. The transplant recipients were children given TCRalphabeta/CD19-depleted allogeneic hematopoietic cell grafts. This sample stems from a study of T-cell reconstitution after alpha-beta-depleted transplantation in children (dated by TCRdb to the mid-2010s). As for the study more broadly: T-cell immune reconstitution after TCRalphabeta/CD19-depleted allogeneic hematopoietic cell transplantation in children was quantitatively tracked in the study by means of TCR repertoire profiling.

The receptor library was made with PCR. Sequenced using an Illumina HiSeq 2500. To normalize quantification of the TCRbeta repertoire, the TCR libraries were built with molecular barcoding that relied on unique molecular identifiers. TCRdb trimmed the raw reads at Q25, called clones with MiXCR and kept productive beta chains. Each entry is one CDR3 protein sequence, shown with its most common DNA and genes. The table for this sample lists a few hundred thousand distinct CDR3 sequences; over 10% of them were counted only once. Together, the top ten hold 2.2% of the sample. The research as a whole found: The high TCRbeta diversity at day 60 in some patients was ascribed to recipient T cells and intrathymic progenitors that had survived conditioning. The apparently early recovery of alphabetaT-cell counts about two months after transplant reportedly depended on only several hundred rapidly expanded clones that came from non-depleted graft cells. Hyperexpanded clone frequencies declined over subsequent months; after one year, T-cell counts and TCRbeta diversity were mostly attributed to newly produced T cells.

The sequences come from PBMCs, mostly from graft donor cells, collected 360 days after TCRalphabeta/CD19-depleted stem cell transplant. The rearrangement joined TRBV7-9 to TRBJ2-1, with the D gene uncertain. The sequence was obtained from a male patient younger than 18 who had a stem cell transplant for acute myeloid leukemia, so the T cells may come from the graft donor. CDR3 loop: CASSLGWAEFF. The DNA reads TGTGCCAGCAGCTTAGGGTGGGCCGAGTTCTTC.